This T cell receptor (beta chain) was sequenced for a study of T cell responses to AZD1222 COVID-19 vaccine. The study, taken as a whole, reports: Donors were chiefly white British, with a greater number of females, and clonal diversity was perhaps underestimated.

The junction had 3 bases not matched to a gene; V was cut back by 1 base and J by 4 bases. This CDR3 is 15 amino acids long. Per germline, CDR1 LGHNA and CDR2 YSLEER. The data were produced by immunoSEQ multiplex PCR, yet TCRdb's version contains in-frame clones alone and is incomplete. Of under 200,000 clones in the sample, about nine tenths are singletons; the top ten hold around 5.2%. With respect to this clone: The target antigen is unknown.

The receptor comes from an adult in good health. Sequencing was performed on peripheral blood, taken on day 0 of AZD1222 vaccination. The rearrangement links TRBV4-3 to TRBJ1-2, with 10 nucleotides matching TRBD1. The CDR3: CASSQATGGGYGYTF. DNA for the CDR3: TGCGCCAGCAGCCAAGCGACAGGGGGCGGCTATGGCTACACCTTC.